This TCR beta chain was obtained from a study of shared T cell receptors in the human thymus (dated by TCRdb to 2020 to 2023). Background on the whole study: The study examined how the human thymus generates shared, self-reactive T-cell receptor alpha chains.

The germline V gene provides CDR1 MDHEN and CDR2 SYDVKM. Including the terminal cysteine and phenylalanine, the CDR3 comprises 17 residues. Solely the CDR3 DNA is kept, with 51 bases framed from the first base. The trim is 2 bases for V and 1 base for J, with a gap of 15 bases between the germline ends. Worth noting for this clone: The antigen it binds to is not known. Base qualities are not recorded, but no much larger clone differs from it by a single base.

Receptors were amplified or captured by the immunoSEQ multiplex PCR assay. Sourced from immuneACCESS, this table was stored by TCRdb with only in-frame sequences that have V and J called. A share of the clones is absent; for the studies checked, an unresolved V gene accounts for under half, and the remainder has no known explanation. The sample data list about 500,000 clones, and around three quarters of these were observed just once. The top ten hold 0.013% of the sample. The data were also submitted as part of a second study, on human thymus T cells. The second investigation adds: Donors were immunologically healthy infants undergoing open corrective cardiac surgery for congenital heart defects in Finland. The thymus tissue came from surgical resects taken out during corrective cardiac surgery. V and J gene segment usage appeared biased in both thymic and peripheral blood repertoires. The related research reported highly overlapping thymic TCR repertoires among unrelated individuals. The study characterized TCR alpha and beta repertoires from under 10 infant thymus samples and a few related peripheral blood samples. The cohort included six male and two female infants, with donor ages spanning 7 to 244 days. Thymocytes were mechanically released from the tissue and were stored as pellets of about 8.5-31 million cells at -70 degrees C. Genomic DNA was extracted from frozen cell pellets with a QIAsymphony instrument. TCRB and TCRAD loci were amplified from a standardized quantity of quality-controlled genomic DNA using the immunoSEQ multiplex PCR assay. The amplicons covered the V(D)J region and were long enough to include the CDR3 and to identify the V and J genes. Through the commercial immunoSEQ service, the amplicons were sequenced on an Illumina platform. Primer bias and sequencing errors were corrected as previously described, and TCRAD and TCRB were defined on the basis of the IMGT database. Repertoires were analysed with immunoSEQ Analyzer 3.0 and VDJTools, covering basic statistics, V/J segment usage, diversity estimates, rarefaction and pairwise overlap. Diversity was estimated with Chao1, ChaoE, Efron-Thisted, Shannon and inverse Simpson indices, and also on datasets down-sampled to the smallest sample. For repertoire overlap, CDR3 nucleotide sequence, V gene and J gene had to match strictly, and clustering was done by Jaccard-based multidimensional scaling. On average, thymus samples yielded roughly 770,000 unique TCRB clonotypes, whereas blood samples yielded about 84,000.

The V and J segments used are TRBV28 and TRBJ2-1, with an unclear D gene assignment. The sequencing sample was made of thymocytes. The sequence came from a boy less than two years old with a congenital heart defect. Donor details come from another sample of the same person, matched by shared clones. At the DNA level, the sequence is TGTGCCAGCAGTTTAGGTGAAAGTGCCCGGTCCTACAATGAGCAGTTCTTC. This codes for CASSLGESARSYNEQFF. Supplemented by the reference TRBV28 and TRBJ2-1 proteins around the CDR3, the complete variable domain is DVKVTQSSRYLVKRTGEKVFLECVQDMDHENMFWYRQDPGLGLRLIYFSYDVKMKEKGDIPEGYSVSREKKERFSLILESASTNQTSMYLCASSLGESARSYNEQFFGPGTRLTVL.